These 19 T cell receptor beta chains share one sample of origin, sequenced in a study of tissue T cells after allogeneic stem cell transplantation. Sequencing was performed with immunoSEQ multiplex PCR; in TCRdb, only in-frame clones are kept and a portion is missing. The sample contains 28,000 or so clones, roughly nine tenths of which appear only once. The material was blood, obtained before transplantation. The receptor source for this set is a male donor aged 60 or older who later had graft-versus-host disease after an allogeneic stem cell transplant.

The chain has TRBV30 and TRBJ1-3, with D perhaps matching TRBD1 (6 bases). V lost 1 base and J 15 bases, leaving 16 bases between the germline ends. The CDR3 runs 12 residues. In germline, CDR1 is GTSNPN, CDR2 SVGIG (reference sequence). For the CDR3, the DNA is TGTGCCTGGAGTGACTCGTGGGGAGGGGGATATTTT. Protein product: CAWSDSWGGGYF.

The sample holds one count of this clone. V and J are TRBV5-6 and TRBJ1-5, with D hard to call. The CDR3 extends over 13 amino acids. CDR1 is SGHDT, CDR2 YYEEEE, per germline. V dropped 3 bases and J dropped 9 bases, with 13 bases sitting between them. The CDR3 is CASSSSSGGPQHF. The CDR3 DNA is TGTGCCAGCAGCTCCTCATCGGGCGGGCCCCAGCATTTT.

The V gene is TRBV7-6, the J gene TRBJ1-1; D is possibly TRBD1 (6 bases). The CDR3 totals 14 residues. Looked up from germline, CDR1 is SGHVS and CDR2 is FNYEAQ. Between the trimmed V and J ends, which lost 2 bases and 0 bases, there was a span of 7 bases. As DNA, the CDR3 is TGTGCCAGCAGCTTACAGGGGATGAACACTGAAGCTTTCTTT. Residues: CASSLQGMNTEAFF.

V is TRBV7-2 and J is TRBJ2-5; TRBD2 might be the D (7 bases). Deletions cut 5 bases from V and 5 bases from J, with 18 bases between. This CDR3 contains 15 residues. Germline loops: CDR1 SGHTA, CDR2 FQGNSA. The CDR3 region has the DNA TGTGCCAGCAGCCCCCCGTGGGGGAGGGGGGAGACCCAGTACTTC. Amino acids: CASSPPWGRGETQYF.

A remark on this clone: This CDR3 fails to terminate in the conserved phenylalanine or tryptophan, so it likely reflects a read error. The limits of the CDR3 on the DNA are not certain, so only TCRdb's listed CDR3 is given. The V gene is TRBV28, the J gene TRBJ2-3. The CDR3 has 12 amino acids, counting both end residues. Germline assignment: CDR1 MDHEN and CDR2 SYDVKM. The CDR3 is CASSLPGAGLLL.

The rearrangement uses TRBV11-2 and TRBJ2-5; D gene uncertain. CDR1 is SGHAT, CDR2 FQNNGV, per germline. The CDR3 consists of 16 residues. V lost 1 base and J 4 bases, leaving 16 bases between the germline ends. This chain's CDR3 is CASSLVIHGPGETQYF. The CDR3 DNA is TGTGCCAGCAGCTTAGTAATACATGGCCCCGGAGAGACCCAGTACTTC. The entire variable domain, with the rest obtained from reference TRBV11-2 and TRBJ2-5, is as follows: EAGVAQSPRYKIIEKRQSVAFWCNPISGHATLYWYQQILGQGPKLLIQFQNNGVVDDSQLPKDRFSAERLKGVDSTLKIQPAKLEDSAVYLCASSLVIHGPGETQYFGPGTRLLVL.

The chain uses TRBV10-2 and TRBJ1-1; TRBD1 matches at 8 bases. Germline values: CDR1 WSHSY, CDR2 SAAADI. The V gene end was trimmed by 4 bases and the J gene end by 0 bases; junction bases not matched to a gene: 22. CDR3 length: 21 residues. DNA for the CDR3: TGCGCCAGCAGTGGATTAGACAGGGGCCTACGGCGTAAAGGGATGAACACTGAAGCTTTCTTT. It yields the protein CASSGLDRGLRRKGMNTEAFF.

The chain has TRBV5-4 and TRBJ2-1; D is unclear. Germline V CDR1 and CDR2: SGHNT, YYREEE (reference sequence). The CDR3 consists of 14 residues. The germline V and J ends were trimmed by 4 bases and 6 bases, with 14 bases remaining between them. The CDR3, as DNA: TGTGCCAGCAGCCCTCAAGGCCGAGGCAATGAGCAGTTCTTC. It is translated as CASSPQGRGNEQFF.

The gene calls are TRBV9 and TRBJ2-6; D not certain. Trimming took off 0 bases at V and 0 bases at J, with 4 bases between the two ends. This CDR3 is 15 amino acids long. CDR1 is SGDLS, CDR2 YYNGEE, per germline. CDR3 amino acids: CASSVEPSGANVLTF. The CDR3, as DNA: TGTGCCAGCAGCGTAGAGCCCTCTGGGGCCAACGTCCTGACTTTC.

The rearrangement uses TRBV2 and TRBJ2-7, with TRBD1 identical over 7 bases. This CDR3 has 13 amino acids. Germline V gene lookup returns CDR1 SNHLY and CDR2 FYNNEI. J gave up 3 bases and V 5 bases, and 4 bases lay outside the gene matches. The CDR3 is CASSRQGVYEQYF. For the CDR3, the DNA is TGTGCCAGCAGTCGACAGGGTGTCTACGAGCAGTACTTC. Full variable domain (outside the CDR3, taken from reference TRBV2 and TRBJ2-7): EPEVTQTPSHQVTQMGQEVILRCVPISNHLYFYWYRQILGQKVEFLVSFYNNEISEKSEIFDDQFSVERPDGSNFTLKIRSTKLEDSAMYFCASSRQGVYEQYFGPGTRLTVT.

The V and J genes are TRBV2 and TRBJ2-1, with a tentative D call TRBD2 (6 bases). The CDR3 consists of 14 residues. Trimming took 7 bases from V and 4 from J, leaving 14 bases between them. The germline gives CDR1 SNHLY, CDR2 FYNNEI. The CDR3 DNA sequence: TGTGCCAGCAAACCGGGACTGAAATACAATGAGCAGTTCTTC. Translating gives CASKPGLKYNEQFF.

V is TRBV29-1 and J is TRBJ2-1; no definite D call. The ends were cut back, 4 bases at V and 6 bases at J, with 10 bases in the middle. The CDR3 spans 12 residues. Germline V gene lookup returns CDR1 SQVTM and CDR2 ANQGSEA. CDR3 in amino acids: CSVGLWFNEQFF. The CDR3, as DNA: TGCAGCGTTGGATTATGGTTCAATGAGCAGTTCTTC.

V and J are TRBV7-2 and TRBJ2-7; no definite D call. Trimming left V 4 bases short and J 5 bases short, with 12 bases between. Germline V lookup: CDR1 SGHTA, CDR2 FQGNSA. The length of the CDR3 is 13 residues. The CDR3 sequence: CASSSVLVDEQYF. CDR3 nucleotide sequence: TGTGCCAGCAGCTCCGTTCTGGTCGACGAGCAGTACTTC.

This chain uses TRBV11-3 with TRBJ2-1; 8 bases match TRBD1. V lost 5 bases, J lost 5 bases, and 14 bases stayed unmatched. Germline V gives CDR1 SGHNT, CDR2 YENEEA. This CDR3 is built from 17 residues. The CDR3 protein is CASSPGRGDRYNNEQFF. The CDR3 nucleotides are TGTGCCAGCAGCCCCGGAAGGGGGGACAGGTACAACAATGAGCAGTTCTTC. The full variable domain, rest sourced from reference TRBV11-3 and TRBJ2-1, is EAGVVQSPRYKIIEKKQPVAFWCNPISGHNTLYWYLQNLGQGPELLIRYENEEAVDDSQLPKDRFSAERLKGVDSTLKIQPAELGDSAVYLCASSPGRGDRYNNEQFFGPGTRLTVL.

The gene calls are TRBV19 and TRBJ1-1; no clear D. The CDR3 is made up of 15 amino acids. V lost 3 bases, J lost 0 bases, and 11 bases lay in between. Germline assignment: CDR1 LNHDA and CDR2 SQIVND (reference sequence). This chain's CDR3 is CASSILATVNTEAFF. CDR3 in DNA: TGTGCCAGTAGTATCCTTGCGACGGTGAACACTGAAGCTTTCTTT.

The rearrangement links TRBV5-1 to TRBJ2-2, with 8 bases aligning to TRBD2. The length of the CDR3 is 17 residues. The ends lost 0 bases at V and 0 bases at J; junction bases unmatched: 4. Germline V gives CDR1 SGHRS, CDR2 YFSETQ. The CDR3 nucleotides read TGCGCCAGCAGCTTGGGCCTAGCGGGCACGAACACCGGGGAGCTGTTTTTT. Translated, it gives CASSLGLAGTNTGELFF.

V and J are TRBV2 and TRBJ1-2, with D perhaps TRBD1 (5 bases). The CDR3 runs to 13 residues. Trimming pared 10 bases from V and 3 bases from J, leaving 15 bases between. Germline V gene lookup returns CDR1 SNHLY and CDR2 FYNNEI. CDR3 coding DNA: TGTGCCAAGATAGACAGCCCTTACTATGGCTACACCTTC. Translated, it gives CAKIDSPYYGYTF.

The V call is TRBV5-5, the J call TRBJ2-5; tentative D call: TRBD2 (5 bases). Germline loops: CDR1 SGHKS, CDR2 YYEKEE (reference sequence). The CDR3 is 15 residues long. With 0 bases removed from V and 0 bases from J, the gap between germline ends came to 9 bases. CDR3: CASSLGNGNQETQYF. Here the CDR3 DNA reads TGTGCCAGCAGCTTGGGCAACGGGAACCAAGAGACCCAGTACTTC.

The chain has TRBV5-1 and TRBJ2-5, with D perhaps matching TRBD1 (5 bases). The CDR3 length is 15 residues. Trimming removed 8 bases from V and 3 bases from J, with 20 bases in between. Germline V gene lookup returns CDR1 SGHRS and CDR2 YFSETQ. The CDR3 DNA is TGCGCCAGGAGAGCTGTTTACAGGCAGGAAGAGACCCAGTACTTC. Translation: CARRAVYRQEETQYF.